The source of this T cell receptor (beta chain) is a study of T-cell memory formation after mild COVID-19. TCRdb itself ran the 5' RACE reads through MiXCR, one entry per CDR3 protein. There are hundreds of thousands of distinct CDR3 sequences in the sample; 16% occur only once, and roughly 3.6% lies in the top ten. The table lists this clonotype with a few counts. What it recognizes is unknown. Study observations and caveats: Mainly in CM and EM were contracting CD4+ clones; CD8+ were in EMRA. Detection of some responders pre-infection suggested pre-existing cross-reactive memory T cells participated. For second-wave clones that peaked at day 37, SARS-CoV-2 specificity went unverified. Whereas later expanders leaned CD4+, clones contracting day 15 to 85 showed a balanced CD4/CD8 makeup.

This clonotype originated in a man between 18 and 29 years old who had mild COVID-19 (a few samples of this study predate the infection). Cell type and time point are not known. Source material: PBMCs or a T cell subset sorted from them (not recorded which).

CDR3 region: CASSSLQGQETQYF. CDR3 coding DNA: TGTGCCAGCAGCTCACTACAGGGTCAAGAGACCCAGTACTTC. The chain employs TRBV7-9 and TRBJ2-5; D is perhaps TRBD1 (6 bases). Germline V gives CDR1 SEHNR, CDR2 FQNEAQ (reference sequence). The CDR3 spans 14 residues. Trimming cost V 4 bases and J 2 bases, with 11 bases left between them.